Listed here is a single T cell receptor (beta chain). The entry originates in a study of T cell changes during pregnancy in multiple sclerosis. Measured with immunoSEQ multiplex PCR; TCRdb has only the in-frame clones, and not every one. The table shows 50,000 or so clones, with around 94% occurring only once. Trimming at V came to 1 base and at J to 2 bases, leaving 3 bases not matched to a gene. CDR3 length equals 15 residues. In germline, CDR1 is SEHNR, CDR2 FQNEAQ (reference sequence). This receptor was obtained from a female donor with multiple sclerosis, enrolled in a pregnancy study. The chain employs TRBV7-9 and TRBJ2-7; 9 bases fit TRBD2. This specimen consisted of CD4+ T cells from peripheral blood mononuclear cells, obtained before pregnancy. This CDR3 reads CASSLVLAGTYEQYF. CDR3 sequence (DNA): TGTGCCAGCAGCTTAGTACTAGCGGGTACCTACGAGCAGTACTTC.